This TCR beta chain stems from a study of OX40 agonist ivuxolimab in advanced cancers. This CDR3 has 16 amino acids. Germline assignment: CDR1 MGHRA and CDR2 YSYEKL. V gave up 4 bases and J gave up 2 bases; unmatched junction bases: 11. This clone turned up a few times. Its cognate antigen is unknown. Whole-study findings and limits: There was clonal expansion of CD4+ and CD8+ blood T cells by week 6 at 0.1 to 3.0 mg/kg. Average numbers of expanded clones were greater in CD8+ T cells than in CD4+.

Sequencing used immunoSEQ multiplex PCR; TCRdb keeps in-frame clones, though not all of them. The sample records more than 45,000 clones, 89% being singletons. The sample in question was CD4+ or CD8+ T cells sorted from blood, obtained in a trial of the OX40 agonist ivuxolimab. This receptor was obtained from an adult with an advanced solid tumor such as melanoma, head and neck, liver or kidney cancer. V gene TRBV4-1 combines with J gene TRBJ2-7, with 7 positions matching TRBD1. CDR3 sequence: CASSLFPGDSPYEQYV. The CDR3 DNA follows: TGCGCCAGCAGCCTTTTTCCCGGGGACAGTCCCTACGAGCAGTACGTC.